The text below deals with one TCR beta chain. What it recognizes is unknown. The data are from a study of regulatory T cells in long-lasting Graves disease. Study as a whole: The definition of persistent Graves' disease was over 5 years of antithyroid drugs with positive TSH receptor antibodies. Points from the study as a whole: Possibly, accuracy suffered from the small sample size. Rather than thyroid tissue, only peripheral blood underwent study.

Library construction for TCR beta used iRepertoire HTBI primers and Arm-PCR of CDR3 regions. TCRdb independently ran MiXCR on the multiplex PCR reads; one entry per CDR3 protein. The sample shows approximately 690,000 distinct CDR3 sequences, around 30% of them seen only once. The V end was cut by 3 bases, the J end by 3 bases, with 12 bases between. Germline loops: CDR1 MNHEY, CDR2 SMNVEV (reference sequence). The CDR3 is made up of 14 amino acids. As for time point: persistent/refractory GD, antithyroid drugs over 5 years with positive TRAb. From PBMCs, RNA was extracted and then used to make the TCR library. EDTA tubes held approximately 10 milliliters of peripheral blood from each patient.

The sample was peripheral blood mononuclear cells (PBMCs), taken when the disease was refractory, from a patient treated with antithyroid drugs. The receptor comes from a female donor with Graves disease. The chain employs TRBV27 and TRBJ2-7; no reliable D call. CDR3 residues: CASSLSKLNYEQYF. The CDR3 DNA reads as TGTGCCAGCAGTTTGTCCAAACTCAACTACGAGCAGTACTTC.